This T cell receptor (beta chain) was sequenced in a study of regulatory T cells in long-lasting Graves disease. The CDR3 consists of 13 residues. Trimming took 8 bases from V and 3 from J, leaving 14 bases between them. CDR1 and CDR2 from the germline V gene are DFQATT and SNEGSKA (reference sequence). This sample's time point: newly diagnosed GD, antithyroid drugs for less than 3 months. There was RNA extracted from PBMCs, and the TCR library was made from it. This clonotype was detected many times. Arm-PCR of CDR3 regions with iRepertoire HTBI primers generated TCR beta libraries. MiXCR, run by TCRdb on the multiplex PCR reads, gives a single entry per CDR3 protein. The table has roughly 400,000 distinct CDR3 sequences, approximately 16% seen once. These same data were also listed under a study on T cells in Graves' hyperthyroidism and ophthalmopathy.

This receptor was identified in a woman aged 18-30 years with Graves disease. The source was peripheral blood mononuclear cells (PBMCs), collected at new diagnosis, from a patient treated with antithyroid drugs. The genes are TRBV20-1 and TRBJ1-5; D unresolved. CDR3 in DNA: TGCAGTAGGGCCGCTGGGGTCAATCAGCCCCAGCATTTT. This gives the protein CSRAAGVNQPQHF.